This TCR beta chain derives from a study of T cell repertoires in cytomegalovirus infection. Whole-study context: Researchers turned to recently identified HLA-C-restricted CMV epitopes as well as well-studied HLA-B-restricted ones. An indication of both CMV infection and matching HLA type came from public TCR beta signatures.

CDR3 length: 16 amino acids. Looked up from germline, CDR1 is SGHAT and CDR2 is FQNNGV. Trimming cost V 4 bases and J 4 bases; bases outside gene matches: 10. Turning to this clonotype: Antigen specificity is unknown.

Study-wide results and limits: In two of eight donors, the top clonotype was HLA-C-restricted CMV-specific.

From the reads, TCRdb called clonotypes with MiXCR, one entry per CDR3 protein. Here the sample spans more than 35,000 distinct CDR3 sequences, 40% to 65% being singletons. The TCR comes from a human donor in good health (CMV status not recorded). Some clones in this sample may be carry-over from other donors' samples. Sequenced here: CD8+ T cells from cultured PBMCs, sampled from culture after CMV antigen stimulation. The chain is built from TRBV11-2 and TRBJ2-3, with TRBD2 matching 8 bases. The CDR3 coding sequence is TGTGCCAGCAGCTCGGGGGGACTAGACCTGGCAGATACGCAGTATTTT. It yields the protein CASSSGGLDLADTQYF. The full variable domain, completed using reference TRBV11-2 and TRBJ2-3, is EAGVAQSPRYKIIEKRQSVAFWCNPISGHATLYWYQQILGQGPKLLIQFQNNGVVDDSQLPKDRFSAERLKGVDSTLKIQPAKLEDSAVYLCASSSGGLDLADTQYFGPGTRLTVL.